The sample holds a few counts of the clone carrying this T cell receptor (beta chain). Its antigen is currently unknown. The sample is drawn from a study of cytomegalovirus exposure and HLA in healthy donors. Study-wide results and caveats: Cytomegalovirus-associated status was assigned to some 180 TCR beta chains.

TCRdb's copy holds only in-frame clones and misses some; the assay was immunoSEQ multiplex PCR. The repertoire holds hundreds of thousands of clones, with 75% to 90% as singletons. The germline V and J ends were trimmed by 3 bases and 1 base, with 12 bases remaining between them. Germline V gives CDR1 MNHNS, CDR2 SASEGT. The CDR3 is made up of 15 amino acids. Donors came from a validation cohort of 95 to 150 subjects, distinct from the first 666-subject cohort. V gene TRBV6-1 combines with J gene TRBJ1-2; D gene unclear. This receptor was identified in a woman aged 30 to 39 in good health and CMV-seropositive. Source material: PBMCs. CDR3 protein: CASSDYVGFNYGYTF. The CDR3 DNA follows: TGTGCCAGCAGTGATTATGTAGGGTTTAACTATGGCTACACCTTC.